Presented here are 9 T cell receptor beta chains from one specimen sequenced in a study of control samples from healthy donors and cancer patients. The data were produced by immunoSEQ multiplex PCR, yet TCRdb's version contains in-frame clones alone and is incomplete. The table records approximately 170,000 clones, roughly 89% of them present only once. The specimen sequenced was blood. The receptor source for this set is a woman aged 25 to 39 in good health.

The CDR3 region is CASSHRQVTNQPQHF. DNA for the CDR3: TGTGCCAGCAGCCACCGACAGGTTACTAATCAGCCCCAGCATTTT. V is TRBV4-2 and J is TRBJ1-5; tentatively, D is TRBD1 (6 bases). The germline V gene encodes CDR1 LGHNA and CDR2 YNFKEQ. V was trimmed by 3 bases and J by 4 bases, leaving 13 bases between them. This CDR3 has 15 residues.

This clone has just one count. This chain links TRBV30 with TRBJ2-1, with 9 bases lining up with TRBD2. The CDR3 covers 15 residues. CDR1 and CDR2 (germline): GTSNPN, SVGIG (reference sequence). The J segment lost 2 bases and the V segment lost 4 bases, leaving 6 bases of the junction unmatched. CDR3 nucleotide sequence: TGTGCCTGGACCCTTAGCGGGAGCCCCTACAATGAGCAGTTCTTC. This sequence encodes CAWTLSGSPYNEQFF.

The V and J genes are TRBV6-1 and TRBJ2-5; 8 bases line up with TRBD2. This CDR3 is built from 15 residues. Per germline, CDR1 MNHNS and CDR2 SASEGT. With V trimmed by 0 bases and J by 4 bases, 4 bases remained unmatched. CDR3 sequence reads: CASSEAEAGGETQYF. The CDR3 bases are TGTGCCAGCAGTGAAGCCGAGGCGGGGGGAGAGACCCAGTACTTC.

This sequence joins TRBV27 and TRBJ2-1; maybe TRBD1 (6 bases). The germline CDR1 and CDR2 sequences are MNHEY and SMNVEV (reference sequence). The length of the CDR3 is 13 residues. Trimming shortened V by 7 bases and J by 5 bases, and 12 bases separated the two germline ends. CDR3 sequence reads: CASKGQPHNEQFF. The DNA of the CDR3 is TGTGCCAGCAAGGGACAACCACACAATGAGCAGTTCTTC.

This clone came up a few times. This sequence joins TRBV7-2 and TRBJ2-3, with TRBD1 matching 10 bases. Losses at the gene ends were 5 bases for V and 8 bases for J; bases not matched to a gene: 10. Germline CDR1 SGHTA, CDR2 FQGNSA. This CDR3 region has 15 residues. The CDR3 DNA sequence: TGTGCCAGCAGCGCCGACAGGGGGCGGCTGGGTACGCAGTATTTT. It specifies CASSADRGRLGTQYF.

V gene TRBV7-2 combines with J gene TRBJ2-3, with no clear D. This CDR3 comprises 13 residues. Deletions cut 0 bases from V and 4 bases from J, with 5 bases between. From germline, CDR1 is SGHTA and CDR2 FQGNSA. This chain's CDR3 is CASSLARPDTQYF. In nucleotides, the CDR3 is TGTGCCAGCAGCTTAGCGCGGCCAGATACGCAGTATTTT.

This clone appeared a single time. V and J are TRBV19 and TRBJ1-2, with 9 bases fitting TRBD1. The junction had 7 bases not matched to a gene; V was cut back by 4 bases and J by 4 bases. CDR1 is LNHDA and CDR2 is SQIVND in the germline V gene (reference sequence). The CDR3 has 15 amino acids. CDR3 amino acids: CASSSRQGVTYGYTF. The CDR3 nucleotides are TGTGCCAGTAGTAGCCGACAGGGGGTTACCTATGGCTACACCTTC.

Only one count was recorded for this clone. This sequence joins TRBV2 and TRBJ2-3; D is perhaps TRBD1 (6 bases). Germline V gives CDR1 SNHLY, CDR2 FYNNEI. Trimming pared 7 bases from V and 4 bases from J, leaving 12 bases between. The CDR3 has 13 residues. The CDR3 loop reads CASNLDSPDTQYF. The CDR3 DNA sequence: TGTGCCAGCAATCTGGACAGCCCAGATACGCAGTATTTT.

CDR3 nucleotides: TGTGCTTGCGACAGGGGGGATAGCAATCAGCCCCAGCATTTT. Its translation: CACDRGDSNQPQHF. V usage is TRBV30 and J usage is TRBJ1-5; TRBD1 matches 9 bases. The germline CDR1 and CDR2 sequences are GTSNPN and SVGIG (reference sequence). This CDR3 has 14 residues.